The 32 T cell receptor beta chains below all came from one sample that was sequenced in a study of T cells after yellow fever vaccination. Via MiXCR, TCRdb re-called the 5' RACE reads, giving one row per CDR3 protein. This table has 200,000 to 250,000 distinct CDR3 sequences, roughly 3.3% appearing once. Sequenced here: CD4+ T cells sorted from PBMCs, sampled 10 days after the yellow fever booster vaccination. Receptors were obtained from a man aged 18 to 30 who received the YFV17D yellow fever vaccine.

Many counts were recorded for this clonotype. The CDR3, as DNA: TGCGCCAGCAGCTTGGATGCCGAAGAAGAGACCCAGTACTTC. Amino acid sequence: CASSLDAEEETQYF. This rearrangement joins TRBV5-1 to TRBJ2-5; the D is unclear. V dropped 0 bases and J dropped 3 bases, with 9 bases sitting between them. The V gene's germline CDR1 is SGHRS and CDR2 YFSETQ. The CDR3 has 14 amino acids.

This clonotype showed up many times. The chain employs TRBV6-6 and TRBJ2-7, with D uncertain. Trimming left V 7 bases short and J 4 bases short, with 17 bases between. The CDR3 runs 14 residues. CDR1 and CDR2 (germline): MNHNY, SVGAGI (reference sequence). In DNA form, the CDR3 reads TGTGCCAGCATTAGATCGTTCGGCAAGTACGAGCAGTACTTC. Protein sequence: CASIRSFGKYEQYF.

This clonotype has a handful of counts. The rearrangement uses TRBV20-1 and TRBJ1-1; D unclear. Germline V gene data show CDR1 as DFQATT and CDR2 as SNEGSKA (reference sequence). V was shortened by 6 bases and J by 7 bases, with 12 bases between the two germline ends. The CDR3 is made up of 11 amino acids. The CDR3: CSANYWGEAFF. The CDR3 DNA follows: TGCAGTGCAAACTACTGGGGTGAAGCTTTCTTT.

This clonotype was found many times. The rearrangement joins TRBV7-2 to TRBJ2-5, with 13 bases that match TRBD2. Looked up from germline, CDR1 is SGHTA and CDR2 is FQGNSA. V dropped 4 bases and J dropped 5; count of bases not matched to a gene: 4. CDR3 size: 15 residues. CDR3 nucleotides: TGTGCCAGCAGCTCTCGGACTAGCGGGGGCGAGACCCAGTACTTC. Translation: CASSSRTSGGETQYF.

This clonotype was detected many times. The rearrangement links TRBV12-3 or TRBV12-4 to TRBJ1-5; D remains unclear. The V end lost 3 bases, the J end lost 5 bases, and 8 bases lay between the germline ends. This CDR3 has 13 residues. The DNA for the CDR3 is TGTGCCAGCAGTTTTAACGGATATCAGCCCCAGCATTTT. Translated, it gives CASSFNGYQPQHF.

The chain joins TRBV19 to TRBJ1-3; D not certain. The CDR3 spans 15 residues. Germline V gene sequence: CDR1 LNHDA, CDR2 SQIVND (reference sequence). The germline V and J ends were trimmed by 5 bases and 1 base, with 12 bases remaining between them. CDR3 coding DNA: TGTGCCAGTAGTCCTCAACCCGGATCTGGAAACACCATATATTTT. It specifies CASSPQPGSGNTIYF. The full variable domain, with the rest looked up from reference TRBV19 and TRBJ1-3, is DGGITQSPKYLFRKEGQNVTLSCEQNLNHDAMYWYRQDPGQGLRLIYYSQIVNDFQKGDIAEGYSVSREKKESFPLTVTSAQKNPTAFYLCASSPQPGSGNTIYFGEGSWLTVV.

This clonotype was observed a handful of times. This chain joins TRBV28 and TRBJ1-2; 7 positions match TRBD1. In germline, CDR1 is MDHEN, CDR2 SYDVKM. This CDR3 has 15 residues. The trim removed 8 bases at V and 8 bases at J, leaving 17 bases unmatched. In nucleotides, the CDR3 is TGTGCCAGCTCAGACCGGGGACAGCGCGATAGGGGCTACACCTTC. It yields the protein CASSDRGQRDRGYTF.

This clonotype was counted only a few times. The chain couples TRBV4-3 to TRBJ1-2; 8 bases line up with TRBD1. Germline values: CDR1 LGHNA, CDR2 YSLEER. This CDR3 contains 16 residues. V trimming: 3 bases; J trimming: 2 bases; junction bases outside the gene matches: 8. CDR3 sequence reads: CASSQMTGEPNYGYTF. In DNA, the CDR3 is TGCGCCAGCAGCCAGATGACAGGGGAACCCAACTATGGCTACACCTTC.

This clonotype was detected many times. The chain links TRBV20-1 to TRBJ2-1; 9 bases agree with TRBD2. This CDR3 is built from 13 residues. With V trimmed by 5 bases and J by 5 bases, 4 bases remained unmatched. CDR1 and CDR2 from the germline V gene are DFQATT and SNEGSKA (reference sequence). DNA of the CDR3: TGCAGTGCTCCGCGGGGGGGCAACAATGAGCAGTTCTTC. It yields the protein CSAPRGGNNEQFF.

This clonotype was picked up many times. The chain links TRBV7-2 to TRBJ1-2; possible D gene TRBD1, 5 bases. Germline V lookup: CDR1 SGHTA, CDR2 FQGNSA. The V and J ends lost 1 base and 3 bases respectively, with 15 bases between them. The CDR3 extends over 16 amino acids. In nucleotides, the CDR3 is TGTGCCAGCAGCTTAGTAGCAGGGAGGAATGACTATGGCTACACCTTC. Translation gives CASSLVAGRNDYGYTF.

This clonotype appeared a few times. The V and J genes are TRBV20-1 and TRBJ2-3; D may match TRBD1 or TRBD2 (5 bases each). CDR1 is DFQATT, CDR2 SNEGSKA, per germline (reference sequence). V was clipped by 3 bases and J by 4 bases, with 8 bases between them. The CDR3 length is 12 residues. DNA for the CDR3: TGCAGTGCTAGCTTGGGGGCAGATACGCAGTATTTT. Translation gives CSASLGADTQYF.

In its sample, this clonotype was seen many times. V usage is TRBV7-7 and J usage is TRBJ2-5; D is uncertain. Between the trimmed V and J ends, which lost 5 bases and 5 bases, there was a span of 9 bases. Germline CDR1 is SSHAT and CDR2 is FNYEAQ (reference sequence). This CDR3 has 12 amino acids. DNA for the CDR3: TGTGCCAGCAGCCCGCTAGGGGAGACCCAGTACTTC. It specifies CASSPLGETQYF.

The chain combines TRBV20-1 with TRBJ1-2; D remains ambiguous. This CDR3 has 12 residues. V gave up 1 base and J gave up 4 bases, with 7 bases separating them. Germline lookup yields CDR1 DFQATT and CDR2 SNEGSKA (reference sequence). CDR3 residues: CSARVGGYGYTF. The DNA for the CDR3 is TGCAGTGCTAGAGTTGGCGGCTATGGCTACACCTTC.

This clonotype showed up many times. CDR3 residues: CASSQEGSSYEQYF. The CDR3 nucleotides read TGCGCCAGCAGCCAAGAAGGCAGCTCCTACGAGCAGTACTTC. The chain uses TRBV4-3 and TRBJ2-7; D unresolved. Germline assignment: CDR1 LGHNA and CDR2 YSLEER. The CDR3 is 14 amino acids. Trimming shortened V by 0 bases and J by 0 bases, and 6 bases separated the two germline ends.

This clonotype appeared a few times. The V call is TRBV7-9, the J call TRBJ2-3; D ambiguous. V shed 5 bases and J shed 2 bases, with 11 bases lying between them. The CDR3 is made up of 14 amino acids. Germline loops: CDR1 SEHNR, CDR2 FQNEAQ (reference sequence). The CDR3 reads CASSATRLTDTQYF. The CDR3 DNA reads TGTGCCAGCAGCGCGACTCGTCTCACAGATACGCAGTATTTT.

This clonotype came up many times. The chain recombines TRBV5-1 with TRBJ2-3; 8 bases align to TRBD1. Losses at the gene ends were 2 bases for V and 0 bases for J; bases not matched to a gene: 2. CDR3 length: 15 residues. Germline CDR1 and CDR2: SGHRS and YFSETQ. CDR3 sequence reads: CASSFQGASTDTQYF. CDR3 in DNA: TGCGCCAGCAGCTTCCAGGGGGCTAGCACAGATACGCAGTATTTT.

V and J are TRBV30 and TRBJ1-1; 7 nucleotides align to TRBD1. V was clipped by 0 bases and J by 4 bases; unmatched bases: 2. Germline CDR1 and CDR2: GTSNPN and SVGIG (reference sequence). The CDR3 length is 13 residues. The CDR3 region has the DNA TGTGCCTGGAGTGTACAGGGGACCACTGAAGCTTTCTTT. Translation: CAWSVQGTTEAFF. The full variable domain, its missing parts supplied by reference TRBV30 and TRBJ1-1, is SQTIHQWPATLVQPVGSPLSLECTVEGTSNPNLYWYRQAAGRGLQLLFYSVGIGQISSEVPQNLSASRPQDRQFILSSKKLLLSDSGFYLCAWSVQGTTEAFFGQGTRLTVV.

There are many counts of this clonotype. The chain uses TRBV29-1 and TRBJ2-5; D unresolved. The CDR3 covers 13 residues. V was pared by 0 bases and J by 5 bases, with 10 bases between. CDR1 is SQVTM and CDR2 is ANQGSEA in the germline V gene. Here the CDR3 DNA reads TGCAGCGTTGAAGATCAGTCGAAGGAGACCCAGTACTTC. It translates to CSVEDQSKETQYF.

This clonotype was counted ten times or more. DNA for the CDR3: TGTGCCAGCAGCTTTACAGGGGCTGGAAACACCATATATTTT. Protein product: CASSFTGAGNTIYF. This chain joins TRBV7-9 and TRBJ1-3, with 7 nucleotides matching TRBD1. Germline CDR1 SEHNR, CDR2 FQNEAQ (reference sequence). Trimming at V came to 3 bases and at J to 2 bases, leaving 1 base not matched to a gene. This CDR3 region has 14 residues.

This clonotype was recorded many times. This chain connects TRBV18 to TRBJ2-4; the D gene is possibly TRBD1 (6 bases). CDR3 length equals 17 residues. The V and J ends lost 4 bases and 6 bases respectively, with 22 bases between them. Germline lookup yields CDR1 KGHSH and CDR2 LQKENI. This chain's CDR3 is CASSLQGHPSSGNIQYF. CDR3 DNA: TGTGCCAGCTCACTTCAGGGACACCCATCGTCCGGAAACATTCAGTACTTC. Filled out from reference TRBV18 and TRBJ2-4, the complete variable domain reads NAGVMQNPRHLVRRRGQEARLRCSPMKGHSHVYWYRQLPEEGLKFMVYLQKENIIDESGMPKERFSAEFPKEGPSILRIQQVVRGDSAAYFCASSLQGHPSSGNIQYFGAGTRLSVL.

This clonotype appeared many times. The chain uses TRBV6-5 and TRBJ1-2, with TRBD1 matching over 8 bases. CDR1 is MNHEY and CDR2 is SVGAGI in the germline V gene. Trimming removed 3 bases from V and 6 bases from J; junction bases left unmatched: 9. CDR3 length: 15 amino acids. CDR3 sequence reads: CASSYGADRDNGYTF. The CDR3, as DNA: TGTGCCAGCAGTTATGGTGCGGACAGGGACAATGGCTACACCTTC.

This clonotype was recorded many times. The chain has TRBV7-2 and TRBJ2-2; no definite D call. The V end lost 5 bases, the J end lost 4 bases, and 8 bases lay between the germline ends. The CDR3 has 13 amino acids. The germline V gene has CDR1 SGHTA and CDR2 FQGNSA. Here the CDR3 DNA reads TGTGCCAGCAGCCAGAGCCCCACCGGGGAGCTGTTTTTT. It encodes CASSQSPTGELFF.

The gene calls are TRBV25-1 and TRBJ2-6; TRBD1 is a possible D gene (7 bases). CDR1 MGHDK and CDR2 SYGVNS come from the germline V gene. V dropped 1 base and J dropped 0 bases, with 16 bases sitting between them. The CDR3 spans 19 residues. CDR3 sequence (DNA): TGTGCCAGCAGTGAATTGGCGGGGACAGACAACTCTGGGGCCAACGTCCTGACTTTC. Its protein is CASSELAGTDNSGANVLTF.

This clonotype was seen a handful of times. The chain joins TRBV11-2 to TRBJ1-2; D gene uncertain. The germline CDR1 and CDR2 sequences are SGHAT and FQNNGV. CDR3 size: 15 residues. The germline V and J ends were trimmed by 6 bases and 7 bases, with 21 bases remaining between them. The CDR3 nucleotides read TGTGCCAGCAGGGGGTTGACACAACTTAAGATTGGCTACACCTTC. Protein: CASRGLTQLKIGYTF.

The chain couples TRBV7-2 to TRBJ1-4; 7 bases line up with TRBD1. CDR1 is SGHTA and CDR2 is FQGNSA in the germline V gene. Unmatched junction bases numbered 5, after V lost 1 base and J lost 6 bases. This CDR3 is 15 amino acids long. The CDR3 DNA reads as TGTGCCAGCAGCTTAGTCGCAGACAGGGATGAAAAACTGTTTTTT. This sequence encodes CASSLVADRDEKLFF.

There are many counts of this clonotype. The chain recombines TRBV20-1 with TRBJ1-3, with D unclear. The CDR3 covers 14 residues. The germline V gene has CDR1 DFQATT and CDR2 SNEGSKA (reference sequence). Trimming removed 5 bases from V and 0 bases from J, with 11 bases in between. CDR3 protein: CSAQRRSSGNTIYF. The CDR3 region has the DNA TGCAGTGCTCAGAGGCGAAGCTCTGGAAACACCATATATTTT.

This clonotype has ten or more counts. V usage is TRBV7-8 and J usage is TRBJ1-5, with 7 bases that match TRBD1. There are 16 residues in the CDR3. Germline lookup yields CDR1 SGHVS and CDR2 FQNEAQ. The trim removed 5 bases at V and 5 bases at J, leaving 12 bases unmatched. CDR3 in DNA: TGTGCCAGCAGCCCCCGACAGGGCGGTTTTCATCAGCCCCAGCATTTT. This gives the protein CASSPRQGGFHQPQHF.

The chain is built from TRBV5-1 and TRBJ2-3, with D perhaps matching TRBD1 (6 bases). This CDR3 has 15 residues. Between the trimmed V and J ends, which lost 4 bases and 2 bases, there was a span of 14 bases. Germline V gives CDR1 SGHRS, CDR2 YFSETQ. The CDR3: CASSLTDSSTDTQYF. As DNA, the CDR3 is TGCGCCAGCAGCCTGACGGACAGTTCCACAGATACGCAGTATTTT.

This clonotype was seen more than once but under ten times. This chain links TRBV29-1 with TRBJ1-1, with 8 nucleotides matching TRBD1. CDR3 length: 13 amino acids. CDR1 and CDR2 (germline): SQVTM, ANQGSEA. Trimming took 7 bases from V and 3 from J; bases not matched to a gene: 7. CDR3 DNA: TGCAGCGGGGCCGACAGGGGTGACACTGAAGCTTTCTTT. Translated: CSGADRGDTEAFF. Variable domain in full (rest from reference TRBV29-1 and TRBJ1-1): SAVISQKPSRDICQRGTSLTIQCQVDSQVTMMFWYRQQPGQSLTLIATANQGSEATYESGFVIDKFPISRPNLTFSTLTVSNMSPEDSSIYLCSGADRGDTEAFFGQGTRLTVV.

This clonotype was counted many times. The DNA for the CDR3 is TGCAGTGCTAGAGATGGGGGAAACGCTAATGAAAAACTGTTTTTT. This sequence encodes CSARDGGNANEKLFF. The V and J genes are TRBV20-1 and TRBJ1-4, with D maybe TRBD1 (5 bases). The CDR3 sequence is 15 residues long. Germline V gene data show CDR1 as DFQATT and CDR2 as SNEGSKA (reference sequence). V dropped 0 bases and J dropped 3 bases, with 11 bases sitting between them.

This clonotype came up many times. This sequence joins TRBV7-2 and TRBJ1-1; TRBD1 is a possible D gene (5 bases). V was trimmed by 4 bases and J by 1 base, leaving 10 bases between them. Germline CDR1 is SGHTA and CDR2 is FQGNSA. The CDR3 has 14 residues. The CDR3 is CASSYGQANTEAFF. DNA of the CDR3: TGTGCCAGCAGCTACGGACAAGCGAACACTGAAGCTTTCTTT.

This clonotype was seen many times. The chain has TRBV7-2 and TRBJ2-3; 9 nucleotides line up with TRBD2. Germline V gene lookup returns CDR1 SGHTA and CDR2 FQGNSA. The CDR3 length is 13 residues. With V trimmed by 3 bases and J by 12 bases, 7 bases remained unmatched. This CDR3 reads CASSLASRGGQYF. CDR3 nucleotide sequence: TGTGCCAGCAGCTTGGCCTCGCGGGGGGGCCAGTATTTT.